These T cell receptor beta chains were read from a single sample in a study of early T cells in non-severe SARS-CoV-2 infection. Each CDR3 protein gets one entry after TCRdb re-called the 5' RACE reads with MiXCR. The sample yields 55,000 to 65,000 distinct CDR3 sequences, around 10% seen once. Sequencing used whole blood. These receptors came from an adult who was a healthcare worker with PCR-confirmed SARS-CoV-2 infection or an uninfected control (not recorded which). CDR3s include the opening cysteine and the closing phenylalanine or tryptophan. D genes are given only for firm matches. The size entry is marked missing in some rows and otherwise reads once, few, many or a size class.

abundance: many
v_gene: TRBV28
d_gene: TRBD1
j_gene: TRBJ1-1
CDR3nt: TGTGCCAGCAGGGGGGACAGGGAGGGACTGAACACTGAAGCTTTCTTT
CDR3aa: CASRGDREGLNTEAFF

abundance: many
v_gene: TRBV30
d_gene: TRBD2
j_gene: TRBJ2-1
CDR3nt: TGTGCCTGGAGTTCCGGACTAGCGGGACGAAATGAGCAGTTCTTC
CDR3aa: CAWSSGLAGRNEQFF

abundance: many
v_gene: TRBV4-1
d_gene: TRBD2
j_gene: TRBJ2-1
CDR3nt: TGCGCCAGCAGCCACCCGGGAGTTGGCGGGAGGGGGTCCAATGAGCAGTTCTTC
CDR3aa: CASSHPGVGGRGSNEQFF

abundance: many
v_gene: TRBV13
d_gene: TRBD1
j_gene: TRBJ2-5
CDR3nt: TGTGCCAGCAGCCCATCGGACAGGGAAGATGAGGAGACCCAGTACTTC
CDR3aa: CASSPSDREDEETQYF

abundance: few
v_gene: TRBV28
d_gene: NA
j_gene: TRBJ2-5
CDR3nt: TGTGCCAGCAGTTTATGGGGAGAGACCCAGTACTTC
CDR3aa: CASSLWGETQYF

abundance: many
v_gene: TRBV10-3
d_gene: NA
j_gene: TRBJ2-7
CDR3nt: TGTGCCATCAGTGTAGCTGAAAACTCCTACGAGCAGTACTTC
CDR3aa: CAISVAENSYEQYF

abundance: many
v_gene: TRBV28
d_gene: NA
j_gene: TRBJ2-7
CDR3nt: TGTGCCAGCAACAGAGGGGATTCCTACGAGCAGTACTTC
CDR3aa: CASNRGDSYEQYF

abundance: NA
v_gene: TRBV11-2
d_gene: NA
j_gene: TRBJ2-1
CDR3nt: TGTGCCAGCAGCGCCGGGGTTTCCTACAATGAGCAGTTCTTC
CDR3aa: CASSAGVSYNEQFF

abundance: few
v_gene: TRBV3-1
d_gene: TRBD1
j_gene: TRBJ2-7
CDR3nt: TGTGCCAGCAGCACCGGGACAGGGCTACGCGAGCAGTACTTC
CDR3aa: CASSTGTGLREQYF

abundance: NA
v_gene: TRBV28
d_gene: NA
j_gene: TRBJ2-5
CDR3nt: TGTGCCAGCAGCCCATGGGGTGCCCGGGGAGAGACCCAGTACTTC
CDR3aa: CASSPWGARGETQYF

abundance: few
v_gene: TRBV6-2/TRBV6-3
d_gene: NA
j_gene: TRBJ2-3
CDR3nt: TGTGCCAGCAGGTCGGGAGCGGGCACAGATACGCAGTATTTT
CDR3aa: CASRSGAGTDTQYF

abundance: many
v_gene: TRBV15
d_gene: NA
j_gene: TRBJ1-5
CDR3nt: TGTGCCACCAGCAATATGGGGGGGGAGCCCCAGCATTTT
CDR3aa: CATSNMGGEPQHF

abundance: many
v_gene: TRBV6-6
d_gene: NA
j_gene: TRBJ2-7
CDR3nt: TGTGCCAGCAGTTACTCTCAGGGAAGCCGTTGGGAGCAGTACTTC
CDR3aa: CASSYSQGSRWEQYF

abundance: NA
v_gene: TRBV2
d_gene: NA
j_gene: TRBJ2-1
CDR3nt: TGTGCCAGCAGTGGGGAAGGGCGCAATGAGCAGTTCTTC
CDR3aa: CASSGEGRNEQFF

abundance: few
v_gene: TRBV2
d_gene: NA
j_gene: TRBJ2-1
CDR3nt: TGTGCCAGCAGCTTAACCACTAGGGATGGTGAGCAGTTCTTC
CDR3aa: CASSLTTRDGEQFF

abundance: many
v_gene: TRBV6-2/TRBV6-3
d_gene: TRBD2
j_gene: TRBJ2-1
CDR3nt: TGTGCCAGCGCGGCGGGAGGGTACAATGAGCAGTTCTTC
CDR3aa: CASAAGGYNEQFF

abundance: many
v_gene: TRBV4-2
d_gene: NA
j_gene: TRBJ2-7
CDR3nt: TGTGCCAGCAGCCAAGATCAGCCGGGGACCTACGAGCAGTACTTC
CDR3aa: CASSQDQPGTYEQYF

abundance: few
v_gene: TRBV29-1
d_gene: NA
j_gene: TRBJ1-1
CDR3nt: TGCAGCGTGTTGGGGAGGGTAGACACTGAAGCTTTCTTT
CDR3aa: CSVLGRVDTEAFF

abundance: few
v_gene: TRBV5-1
d_gene: TRBD2
j_gene: TRBJ2-3
CDR3nt: TGCGCCAGCAGGTCCGGGACTAGCGGTTCAGATACGCAGTATTTT
CDR3aa: CASRSGTSGSDTQYF

abundance: few
v_gene: TRBV13
d_gene: TRBD2
j_gene: TRBJ2-1
CDR3nt: TGTGCCAGCAGCGACAGCGGGGGGCCCAAGGATGAGCAGTTCTTC
CDR3aa: CASSDSGGPKDEQFF

abundance: many
v_gene: TRBV7-3
d_gene: NA
j_gene: TRBJ2-4
CDR3nt: TGTGCCAGCGGCTTGGAAACGGGACCCAAAAACATTCAGTACTTC
CDR3aa: CASGLETGPKNIQYF

abundance: many
v_gene: TRBV14
d_gene: NA
j_gene: TRBJ2-7
CDR3nt: TGTGCCAGCAGCCCGGGACTCAACCGCCGTTACGAGCAGTACTTC
CDR3aa: CASSPGLNRRYEQYF

abundance: NA
v_gene: TRBV20-1
d_gene: TRBD2
j_gene: TRBJ2-1
CDR3nt: TGCAGTGCATCTTCTAGCGGGGTCATATACAATGAGCAGTTCTTC
CDR3aa: CSASSSGVIYNEQFF

abundance: many
v_gene: TRBV29-1
d_gene: NA
j_gene: TRBJ2-7
CDR3nt: TGCAGCGTTGGTAACCGGGCGAGGCAGTACTTC
CDR3aa: CSVGNRARQYF

abundance: NA
v_gene: TRBV5-1
d_gene: TRBD1
j_gene: TRBJ2-1
CDR3nt: TGCGCCAGCAGCCTACTGACAGGGGGACGTGAGCAGTTCTTC
CDR3aa: CASSLLTGGREQFF

abundance: many
v_gene: TRBV7-2
d_gene: NA
j_gene: TRBJ1-1
CDR3nt: TGTGCCAGCAGCTTGCTGACGCCCCCCTTAACTGAAGCTTTCTTT
CDR3aa: CASSLLTPPLTEAFF

abundance: many
v_gene: TRBV11-1
d_gene: TRBD1
j_gene: TRBJ1-1
CDR3nt: TGTGCCAGCAGCTTAGCCGTTAAACAGGGGACGCCGAACACTGAAGCTTTCTTT
CDR3aa: CASSLAVKQGTPNTEAFF

abundance: many
v_gene: TRBV28
d_gene: NA
j_gene: TRBJ2-1
CDR3nt: TGTGCCAGCAGTCCCCACCTAATCAATGAGCAGTTCTTC
CDR3aa: CASSPHLINEQFF

abundance: NA
v_gene: TRBV28
d_gene: NA
j_gene: TRBJ1-2
CDR3nt: TGTGCCAGCAGTTTGGCGGGGGCTTGGGGCTACACCTTC
CDR3aa: CASSLAGAWGYTF

abundance: NA
v_gene: TRBV28
d_gene: NA
j_gene: TRBJ2-7
CDR3nt: TGTGCCAGCGATGGGGACAACTCCTACGAGCAGTACTTC
CDR3aa: CASDGDNSYEQYF

abundance: few
v_gene: TRBV12-3/TRBV12-4
d_gene: NA
j_gene: TRBJ1-1
CDR3nt: TGTGCCAGCAGTTTAGCTATACGGTCAGAAGCTTTCTTT
CDR3aa: CASSLAIRSEAFF

abundance: many
v_gene: TRBV10-2
d_gene: NA
j_gene: TRBJ2-1
CDR3nt: TGCGCCAGCAGTGAGTCCACCGTGGTCAATGAGCAGTTCTTC
CDR3aa: CASSESTVVNEQFF

abundance: few
v_gene: TRBV4-3
d_gene: NA
j_gene: TRBJ2-7
CDR3nt: TGCGCCAGCAGCCAGGATTTCACGGATACCTACGAGCAGTACTTC
CDR3aa: CASSQDFTDTYEQYF

abundance: many
v_gene: TRBV20-1
d_gene: TRBD2
j_gene: TRBJ2-7
CDR3nt: TGCAGTGCGCCCTCCGGGACTAACTCCTACGAGCAGTACTTC
CDR3aa: CSAPSGTNSYEQYF

abundance: many
v_gene: TRBV6-2/TRBV6-3
d_gene: TRBD1
j_gene: TRBJ1-5
CDR3nt: TGTGCCAGCAGTACGGGACAGGCGGGCAATCAGCCCCAGCATTTT
CDR3aa: CASSTGQAGNQPQHF

abundance: NA
v_gene: TRBV24-1
d_gene: NA
j_gene: TRBJ1-5
CDR3nt: TGTGCCACCAGTGACGCGCGAGGGAGTCAGCCCCAGCATTTT
CDR3aa: CATSDARGSQPQHF

abundance: NA
v_gene: TRBV6-2/TRBV6-3
d_gene: NA
j_gene: TRBJ2-2
CDR3nt: TGTGCCAGCAGTTACTTATGGCCTAGCTCGGGGACCGGGGAGCTGTTTTTT
CDR3aa: CASSYLWPSSGTGELFF

abundance: NA
v_gene: TRBV6-1
d_gene: NA
j_gene: TRBJ1-1
CDR3nt: TGTGCCAGCAGAAAGGACGTGGGGGGAAGAATCACTGAAGCTTTCTTT
CDR3aa: CASRKDVGGRITEAFF

abundance: many
v_gene: TRBV2
d_gene: NA
j_gene: TRBJ1-6
CDR3nt: TGTGCCAGCAGTCCCAGGGCTAGGCTTAATTCACCCCTCCACTTT
CDR3aa: CASSPRARLNSPLHF

abundance: few
v_gene: TRBV6-4
d_gene: TRBD1
j_gene: TRBJ2-3
CDR3nt: TGTGCCAGCAATGAAACCGGGACAGGGAGTAGCACAGATACGCAGTATTTT
CDR3aa: CASNETGTGSSTDTQYF